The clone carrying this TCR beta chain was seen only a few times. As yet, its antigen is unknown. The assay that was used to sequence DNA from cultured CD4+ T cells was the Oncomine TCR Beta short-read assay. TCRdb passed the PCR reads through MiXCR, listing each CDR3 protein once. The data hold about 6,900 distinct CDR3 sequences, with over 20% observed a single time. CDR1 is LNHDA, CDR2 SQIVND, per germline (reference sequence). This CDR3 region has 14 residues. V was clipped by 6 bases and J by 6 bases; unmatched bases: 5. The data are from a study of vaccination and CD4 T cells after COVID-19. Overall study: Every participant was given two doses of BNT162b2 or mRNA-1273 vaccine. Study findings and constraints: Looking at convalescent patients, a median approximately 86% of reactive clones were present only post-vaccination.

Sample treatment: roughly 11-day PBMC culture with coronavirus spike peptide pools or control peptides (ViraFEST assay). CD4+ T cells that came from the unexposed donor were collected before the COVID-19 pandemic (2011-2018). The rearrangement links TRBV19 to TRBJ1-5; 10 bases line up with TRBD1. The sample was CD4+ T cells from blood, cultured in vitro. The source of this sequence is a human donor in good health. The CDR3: CASSQGTGAQPQHF. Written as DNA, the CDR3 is TGTGCCAGTAGCCAAGGGACAGGGGCTCAGCCCCAGCATTTT.